Below, one T cell receptor (beta chain) is given with its context. Its antigen is undetermined. The entry originates in a study of T cells in localized non-small cell lung cancer. Study-level results: Out of the top 100 tumor clones, a median approximately 57 were seen in adjacent lung. Of the tissues analyzed, uninvolved adjacent lung showed maximal T cell clonality, greater than tumor.

Germline CDR1 reads MNHEY; CDR2 reads SMNVEV (reference sequence). Trimming took 3 bases from V and 8 from J; bases not matched to a gene: 5. This CDR3 is 15 amino acids long. Measured with immunoSEQ multiplex PCR; TCRdb has only the in-frame clones, and not every one. The sample lists fewer than 100,000 clones, more than 70% occurring once. This sequence originates from an older female donor with stage I lung adenocarcinoma. The starting material was peripheral blood, obtained before any cancer treatment. The rearrangement links TRBV27 to TRBJ2-1; the match to TRBD2 covers 12 bases. The CDR3 bases are TGTGCCAGCAGTTTCCTAGCGGGAGGGCCGGATGAGCAGTTCTTC. It translates to CASSFLAGGPDEQFF.